The 26 T cell receptor beta chains below come from one sample, sequenced in a study of blood T cell repertoires in COVID-19. Measured with immunoSEQ multiplex PCR; TCRdb has only the in-frame clones, and not every one. The table shows tens of thousands of clones, with 85% to 90% occurring only once. Sequenced material: peripheral blood. The source of these receptors is an elderly man with active or convalescent COVID-19.

The rearrangement joins TRBV24-1 to TRBJ1-2; unclear D gene. The CDR3 length is 13 residues. Per the germline V gene, CDR1 is KGHDR and CDR2 is SFDVKD. V lost 7 bases and J lost 0, with 8 bases in between. The CDR3 loop is CATSSPANYGYTF. For the CDR3, the DNA is TGTGCCACCAGCTCCCCTGCTAACTATGGCTACACCTTC.

The J gene is TRBJ1-1, the V gene TRBV10-1, with 7 bases that match TRBD1. Germline CDR1 WNHNN, CDR2 SYGVQD (reference sequence). J gave up 0 bases and V 2 bases, and 3 bases lay outside the gene matches. The CDR3 consists of 15 residues. Written as DNA, the CDR3 is TGCGCCAGCAGTGAGCGACAGGGCGTGAACACTGAAGCTTTCTTT. Protein product: CASSERQGVNTEAFF.

V gene TRBV7-2 combines with J gene TRBJ1-6; unclear D gene. CDR3 length equals 15 residues. The V gene's germline CDR1 is SGHTA and CDR2 FQGNSA. The ends were cut back, 1 base at V and 6 bases at J, with 10 bases in the middle. This CDR3 reads CASSLVIAGNSPLHF. The CDR3 bases are TGTGCCAGCAGCTTAGTGATTGCGGGTAATTCACCCCTCCACTTT.

J is TRBJ2-3 and V is TRBV27; tentatively, D is TRBD2 (5 bases). In germline, CDR1 is MNHEY, CDR2 SMNVEV (reference sequence). The CDR3 loop spans 14 amino acids. Deletions cut 0 bases from V and 2 bases from J, with 6 bases between. The CDR3 DNA follows: TGTGCCAGCAGTTTATCGCGGGCCACAGATACGCAGTATTTT. This encodes CASSLSRATDTQYF.

The chain couples TRBV19 to TRBJ1-4; D remains ambiguous. CDR3 length: 13 residues. Trimming took 10 bases from V and 8 from J, leaving 17 bases between them. CDR1 and CDR2 (germline): LNHDA, SQIVND (reference sequence). The CDR3 here is CATREQGGEKLFF. CDR3 nucleotide sequence: TGTGCCACCAGAGAGCAAGGAGGGGAAAAACTGTTTTTT.

The CDR3 sequence: CASSEYGLTDTQYF. The DNA of the CDR3 is TGTGCCAGCAGTGAATACGGTCTCACAGATACGCAGTATTTT. The chain employs TRBV25-1 and TRBJ2-3; D not certain. In germline, CDR1 is MGHDK, CDR2 SYGVNS. The CDR3 length is 14 residues. The ends were cut back, 0 bases at V and 2 bases at J, with 6 bases in the middle.

The CDR3 reads CASSQDIIRSLAGTGELFF. The CDR3 coding sequence is TGTGCCAGCAGCCAAGATATTATAAGGAGTCTAGCGGGGACCGGGGAGCTGTTTTTT. The V and J genes are TRBV3-1 (or the pseudogene TRBV3-2) and TRBJ2-2, with 9 bases aligning to TRBD2. The CDR3 has 19 amino acids. V lost 0 bases and J lost 5; bases outside the gene matches: 13. Germline V gives CDR1 LGHDT, CDR2 YNNKEL (reference sequence).

This clone appeared a single time. V usage is TRBV28 and J usage is TRBJ1-2; D gene uncertain. CDR1 MDHEN and CDR2 SYDVKM come from the germline V gene. With 2 bases removed from V and 13 bases from J, the gap between germline ends came to 23 bases. This CDR3 spans 15 amino acids. CDR3 protein: CASSLQGRTDLRRTF. The CDR3 region has the DNA TGTGCCAGCAGTTTACAAGGCCGAACAGACCTAAGGCGCACCTTC.

This clone is a singleton in its sample. The rearrangement joins TRBV6-5 to TRBJ2-7; TRBD1 aligns across 9 bases. In germline, CDR1 is MNHEY, CDR2 SVGAGI. CDR3 length equals 14 residues. V was pared by 6 bases and J by 2 bases, with 5 bases of the junction left unmatched. The CDR3 bases are TGTGCCAGCAGGATGGACAGGGGAGCCTACGAGCAGTACGTC. Its protein product is CASRMDRGAYEQYV.

V is TRBV7-2 and J is TRBJ2-1; 10 nucleotides match TRBD2. This CDR3 comprises 15 residues. V was clipped by 1 base and J by 4 bases; unmatched bases: 1. Germline V lookup: CDR1 SGHTA, CDR2 FQGNSA. As DNA, the CDR3 is TGTGCCAGCAGCTTAGTTAGCGGGGGGTACAATGAGCAGTTCTTC. Residues: CASSLVSGGYNEQFF.

The rearrangement joins TRBV28 to TRBJ1-3; 8 bases align to TRBD1. Germline V gene data show CDR1 as MDHEN and CDR2 as SYDVKM. J lost 4 bases, V lost 5 bases, and 16 bases had no gene match. This CDR3 comprises 18 residues. The CDR3 DNA follows: TGTGCCAGCAGTCAAACCGGGACAGGACGGAGTATAGGAAACACCATATATTTT. This sequence encodes CASSQTGTGRSIGNTIYF.

The chain joins TRBV9 to TRBJ2-5, with TRBD2 as a possible D gene (5 bases). The CDR3 is 16 amino acids. V was clipped by 4 bases and J by 0 bases, with 16 bases between them. Germline V gene sequence: CDR1 SGDLS, CDR2 YYNGEE. CDR3 DNA: TGTGCCAGCAGCCCCCGGCGTAGAGGGAACCAAGAGACCCAGTACTTC. It codes for CASSPRRRGNQETQYF. Complete variable domain (other parts from reference TRBV9 and TRBJ2-5): DSGVTQTPKHLITATGQRVTLRCSPRSGDLSVYWYQQSLDQGLQFLIQYYNGEERAKGNILERFSAQQFPDLHSELNLSSLELGDSALYFCASSPRRRGNQETQYFGPGTRLLVL.

The chain uses TRBV5-1 and TRBJ1-1; D gene unclear. The CDR3 sequence is 16 residues long. The ends were cut back, 0 bases at V and 2 bases at J, with 14 bases in the middle. Germline CDR1 reads SGHRS; CDR2 reads YFSETQ. CDR3 sequence reads: CASSLVVPNSNTEAFF. The CDR3, as DNA: TGCGCCAGCAGCTTGGTTGTCCCGAACTCAAACACTGAAGCTTTCTTT. The full variable domain, completed using reference TRBV5-1 and TRBJ1-1, is KAGVTQTPRYLIKTRGQQVTLSCSPISGHRSVSWYQQTPGQGLQFLFEYFSETQRNKGNFPGRFSGRQFSNSRSEMNVSTLELGDSALYLCASSLVVPNSNTEAFFGQGTRLTVV.

The chain recombines TRBV3-1 (or the pseudogene TRBV3-2) with TRBJ1-6; 9 positions agree with TRBD1. CDR1 and CDR2 from the germline V gene are LGHDT and YNNKEL (reference sequence). The CDR3 length is 21 residues. Losses at the gene ends were 4 bases for V and 4 bases for J; bases not matched to a gene: 20. CDR3 loop: CASSPSARQGGKRGYNSPLHF. The CDR3 coding sequence is TGTGCCAGCAGCCCTAGCGCGCGACAGGGGGGAAAAAGGGGGTATAATTCACCCCTCCACTTT.

The chain carries TRBV11-2 and TRBJ1-4; 10 bases align to TRBD1. The germline gives CDR1 SGHAT, CDR2 FQNNGV. The CDR3 is 16 amino acids. The ends lost 3 bases at V and 5 bases at J; junction bases unmatched: 6. DNA for the CDR3: TGTGCCAGCAGCTTCCGGACAGGGGGTCGGAATGAAAAACTGTTTTTT. The encoded protein is CASSFRTGGRNEKLFF.

This rearrangement joins TRBV18 to TRBJ2-3; 10 bases are a match to TRBD2. After removal of 5 bases from V and 0 bases from J, the junction contained 8 bases not matched to a gene. The germline V gene has CDR1 KGHSH and CDR2 LQKENI. CDR3 length: 17 residues. CDR3 in DNA: TGTGCCAGCTCAACGACTAGCGGGCAAACGAGCACAGATACGCAGTATTTT. It specifies CASSTTSGQTSTDTQYF.

The chain links TRBV11-3 to TRBJ2-1, with TRBD1 as a possible D gene (5 bases). Germline loops: CDR1 SGHNT, CDR2 YENEEA. The CDR3 loop spans 15 amino acids. V gave up 5 bases and J gave up 5 bases, with 16 bases separating them. In nucleotides, the CDR3 is TGTGCCAGCAGCGCAGGGCAGGGCACAAACAATGAGCAGTTCTTC. Its protein is CASSAGQGTNNEQFF.

V usage is TRBV6-6 and J usage is TRBJ1-6; D is undetermined. Trimming removed 4 bases at V and 8 bases at J, with 12 bases between. The CDR3 sequence is 14 residues long. Germline V gives CDR1 MNHNY, CDR2 SVGAGI (reference sequence). CDR3 sequence reads: CASSSRTTDSPLHF. CDR3 nucleotide sequence: TGTGCCAGCAGTTCCCGGACTACAGATTCACCCCTCCACTTT.

The chain links TRBV27 to TRBJ2-2; 7 bases map to TRBD1. Germline CDR1 MNHEY, CDR2 SMNVEV (reference sequence). CDR3 length: 15 residues. V gave up 4 bases and J gave up 5 bases; unmatched junction bases: 7. The CDR3 DNA sequence: TGTGCCAGCAGTTCGACAGGGAGTCGAACCGGGGAGCTGTTTTTT. Translation gives CASSSTGSRTGELFF.

V is TRBV5-1 and J is TRBJ2-4, with 12 bases matching TRBD2. CDR3 length: 20 residues. The V gene's germline CDR1 is SGHRS and CDR2 YFSETQ. After removal of 4 bases from V and 7 bases from J, the junction contained 21 bases not matched to a gene. CDR3 sequence reads: CASSPGTSGRVPGRANIQYF. The CDR3 coding sequence is TGCGCCAGCAGCCCGGGGACTAGCGGGCGAGTCCCCGGCCGAGCGAACATTCAGTACTTC. The complete variable domain, with remaining parts taken from reference TRBV5-1 and TRBJ2-4, reads KAGVTQTPRYLIKTRGQQVTLSCSPISGHRSVSWYQQTPGQGLQFLFEYFSETQRNKGNFPGRFSGRQFSNSRSEMNVSTLELGDSALYLCASSPGTSGRVPGRANIQYFGAGTRLSVL.

The V gene is TRBV7-2, the J gene TRBJ2-3; D may be TRBD2 (6 bases). Germline V gives CDR1 SGHTA, CDR2 FQGNSA. The CDR3 contains 13 residues. V was trimmed by 8 bases and J by 10 bases, leaving 19 bases between them. CDR3 sequence: CASSRTGGGSQYF. CDR3 nucleotide sequence: TGTGCCAGCTCCCGAACCGGGGGAGGATCGCAGTATTTT.

The chain uses TRBV19 and TRBJ1-6; possible D gene TRBD1, 6 bases. Germline CDR1 is LNHDA and CDR2 is SQIVND (reference sequence). V lost 1 base and J 8 bases, leaving 6 bases between the germline ends. This CDR3 region has 13 residues. The CDR3 is CASSIGQDSPLHF. DNA for the CDR3: TGTGCCAGTAGTATAGGACAGGATTCACCCCTCCACTTT. Full variable domain (missing parts from reference TRBV19 and TRBJ1-6): DGGITQSPKYLFRKEGQNVTLSCEQNLNHDAMYWYRQDPGQGLRLIYYSQIVNDFQKGDIAEGYSVSREKKESFPLTVTSAQKNPTAFYLCASSIGQDSPLHFGNGTRLTVT.

The chain combines TRBV6-6 with TRBJ1-6; D ambiguous. The CDR3 runs 16 residues. Between the trimmed V and J ends, which lost 2 bases and 7 bases, there was a span of 15 bases. CDR1 and CDR2 (germline): MNHNY, SVGAGI (reference sequence). The CDR3 is CASSYGREKRNSPLHF. The CDR3 nucleotides are TGTGCCAGCAGTTACGGCCGGGAAAAAAGGAATTCACCCCTCCACTTT.

The rearrangement uses TRBV27 and TRBJ1-6; D gene ambiguous. This CDR3 comprises 17 residues. Trimming took off 4 bases at V and 5 bases at J, with 18 bases between the two ends. Germline V gene sequence: CDR1 MNHEY, CDR2 SMNVEV (reference sequence). CDR3 nucleotide sequence: TGTGCCAGCAGTTCCGGGTTAGGCCACCCAAATAATTCACCCCTCCACTTT. This sequence encodes CASSSGLGHPNNSPLHF.

This chain links TRBV5-1 with TRBJ2-3, with D perhaps matching TRBD1 (7 bases). V was clipped by 5 bases and J by 8 bases, with 15 bases between them. This CDR3 is built from 13 residues. In germline, CDR1 is SGHRS, CDR2 YFSETQ. The CDR3 sequence is CASSYTGEVTQYF. CDR3 in DNA: TGCGCCAGCAGTTATACAGGGGAGGTTACGCAGTATTTT.

This clone has just one count. The V and J genes are TRBV20-1 and TRBJ1-1, with D hard to call. The V end was cut by 1 base, the J end by 5 bases, with 5 bases between. The CDR3 runs 11 residues. The germline CDR1 and CDR2 sequences are DFQATT and SNEGSKA (reference sequence). CDR3 nucleotides: TGCAGTGCTAGAGGGCAGACTGAAGCTTTCTTT. It is translated as CSARGQTEAFF.